One and the same sample provided the 19 T cell receptor beta chains below, sequenced in a study of long-term antiretroviral therapy in people with HIV. The assay used was immunoSEQ (version v3.0), run at survey level. Repertoires were generated with immunoSEQ multiplex PCR, while TCRdb's copy carries only in-frame clones and drops some. The profile shows about 33,000 clones, about three quarters of them singletons. The starting material was unsorted PBMCs, obtained 2 years after starting antiretroviral therapy. The origin of the receptors is a woman in her forties or fifties with HIV.

In its sample, this clone was seen a few times. The V call is TRBV19, the J call TRBJ1-2; a possible D gene is TRBD1 (5 bases). The CDR3 spans 15 residues. With 6 bases removed from V and 3 bases from J, the gap between germline ends came to 17 bases. Germline V CDR1 and CDR2: LNHDA, SQIVND (reference sequence). The CDR3 DNA sequence: TGTGCCAGTAGCCCCTCTGGGGCGAAATACTATGGCTACACCTTC. This translates into CASSPSGAKYYGYTF.

The chain has TRBV5-1 and TRBJ2-2; a possible D gene is TRBD2 (6 bases). The CDR3 sequence is 16 residues long. Germline V gene data show CDR1 as SGHRS and CDR2 as YFSETQ. The V gene lost 3 bases and the J gene lost 2 bases, with 14 bases spanning the gap. The CDR3 protein is CASSSDGGENTGELFF. The CDR3, as DNA: TGCGCCAGCAGCTCGGACGGCGGGGAAAACACCGGGGAGCTGTTTTTT.

The chain combines TRBV5-1 with TRBJ2-1; maybe TRBD1 (6 bases). V lost 0 bases and J 5 bases, leaving 6 bases between the germline ends. The germline V gene encodes CDR1 SGHRS and CDR2 YFSETQ. There are 13 residues in the CDR3. The CDR3 sequence: CASSLGQDNEQFF. The DNA for the CDR3 is TGCGCCAGCAGCTTGGGACAGGACAATGAGCAGTTCTTC.

The chain uses TRBV29-1 and TRBJ1-6; D unclear. CDR1 and CDR2 from the germline V gene are SQVTM and ANQGSEA. V dropped 0 bases and J dropped 10 bases, with 10 bases sitting between them. CDR3 length: 13 amino acids. The CDR3 nucleotides are TGCAGCGTTGAAGATGGTACCGGGTCACCCCTCCACTTT. This encodes CSVEDGTGSPLHF. Complete variable domain (other parts from reference TRBV29-1 and TRBJ1-6): SAVISQKPSRDICQRGTSLTIQCQVDSQVTMMFWYRQQPGQSLTLIATANQGSEATYESGFVIDKFPISRPNLTFSTLTVSNMSPEDSSIYLCSVEDGTGSPLHFGNGTRLTVT.

The V gene is TRBV7-6, the J gene TRBJ2-5, with 8 positions matching TRBD2. V shed 2 bases, J shed 4 bases, and the junction held 3 bases outside the gene matches. The length of the CDR3 is 14 residues. The germline V gene encodes CDR1 SGHVS and CDR2 FNYEAQ. CDR3 coding DNA: TGTGCCAGCAGCTTATCGGGGGGGGCAGAGACCCAGTACTTC. Its protein is CASSLSGGAETQYF.

The chain employs TRBV21-1 and TRBJ2-1; the table's TRBD2 call for D was not verified on the DNA. TRBV21-1 is a listed pseudogene. The CDR3 loop spans 15 amino acids. This chain's CDR3 is CASSNTSGGDNEQFF. The CDR3 DNA sequence: TGTGCCAGCAGCAACACTAGCGGGGGGGACAATGAGCAGTTCTTC.

The CDR3 spells CAWSDRPNTGELFF. The CDR3 nucleotides read TGTGCCTGGAGTGATCGGCCGAACACCGGGGAGCTGTTTTTT. The chain couples TRBV30 to TRBJ2-2; D not certain. CDR1 is GTSNPN, CDR2 SVGIG, per germline (reference sequence). Trimming shortened V by 1 base and J by 0 bases, and 6 bases separated the two germline ends. The CDR3 totals 14 residues.

V and J are TRBV4-1 and TRBJ2-3; possibly TRBD1 or TRBD2 for D (5 bases each). The CDR3 spans 15 residues. Trimming removed 4 bases from V and 2 bases from J, with 13 bases in between. CDR1 MGHRA and CDR2 YSYEKL come from the germline V gene. Written as DNA, the CDR3 is TGCGCCAGCAGCCCCCGGGACCGCTACACAGATACGCAGTATTTT. This sequence encodes CASSPRDRYTDTQYF.

CDR3 sequence (DNA): TGTGCCAGCTGTATAGACCGCACCCAGTACAATGAGCAGTTCTTC. This translates into CASCIDRTQYNEQFF. This chain joins TRBV27 and TRBJ2-1; D is uncertain. CDR1 is MNHEY and CDR2 is SMNVEV in the germline V gene (reference sequence). The CDR3 is 15 amino acids. V was cut by 8 bases and J by 4 bases, with 18 bases left in between.

This clone showed up just a few times. The chain uses TRBV20-1 and TRBJ1-2, with D possibly being TRBD1 (5 bases). Germline CDR1 is DFQATT and CDR2 is SNEGSKA (reference sequence). The CDR3 is made up of 11 amino acids. The CDR3 nucleotides are TGCACCATGGCAGGGAACTATGGCTACACCTTC. The encoded protein is CTMAGNYGYTF.

The J gene is TRBJ2-3, the V gene TRBV6-5; 7 positions agree with TRBD1. The CDR3 runs 14 residues. Germline trimming cut 6 bases from V and 4 bases from J; bases unmatched to any gene: 7. Looked up from germline, CDR1 is MNHEY and CDR2 is SVGAGI. This chain's CDR3 is CASRLGQQADTQYF. CDR3 DNA: TGTGCCAGCAGATTGGGACAGCAAGCAGATACGCAGTATTTT.

This clone was recorded a few times. The J gene is TRBJ2-1, the V gene TRBV5-5, with 8 bases identical to TRBD2. The CDR3 spans 14 residues. J lost 8 bases, V lost 6 bases, and 10 bases had no gene match. The germline V gene has CDR1 SGHKS and CDR2 YYEKEE (reference sequence). The CDR3 spells CASTGLGGTYEQFF. CDR3 coding DNA: TGTGCCAGCACGGGACTAGGGGGTACTTATGAGCAGTTCTTC.

This clone has just one count. The rearrangement uses TRBV4-1 and TRBJ1-1; TRBD1 matches at 7 bases. Germline trimming cut 5 bases from V and 6 bases from J; bases unmatched to any gene: 6. The CDR3 extends over 13 amino acids. Germline-derived CDR1 and CDR2 are MGHRA and YSYEKL. DNA of the CDR3: TGCGCCAGCAGCACCCGACAGGGCCCTGAAGCTTTCTTT. Residues: CASSTRQGPEAFF.

The V call is TRBV19, the J call TRBJ1-2, with 8 positions matching TRBD1. The V segment lost 5 bases and the J segment 0 bases; nucleotides outside the gene matches: 11. CDR1 is LNHDA, CDR2 SQIVND, per germline (reference sequence). This CDR3 has 17 amino acids. The CDR3 protein is CASSSRDRNRSNYGYTF. In nucleotides, the CDR3 is TGTGCCAGTAGTTCCCGGGACAGGAATAGATCTAACTATGGCTACACCTTC.

The chain has TRBV18 and TRBJ1-2; TRBD1 might be the D (5 bases). This CDR3 has 14 residues. The germline gives CDR1 KGHSH, CDR2 LQKENI. Trimming took 6 bases from V and 7 from J, leaving 18 bases between them. CDR3 region: CASSPWDLEVGYTF. The CDR3 DNA sequence: TGTGCCAGCTCTCCCTGGGACCTGGAGGTTGGCTACACCTTC. The variable domain in full, completed from reference TRBV18 and TRBJ1-2, reads NAGVMQNPRHLVRRRGQEARLRCSPMKGHSHVYWYRQLPEEGLKFMVYLQKENIIDESGMPKERFSAEFPKEGPSILRIQQVVRGDSAAYFCASSPWDLEVGYTFGSGTRLTVV.

The chain combines TRBV21-1 with TRBJ2-7; no DNA check was done on the table's D call, TRBD2. TRBV21-1 counts as a pseudogene. CDR3 size: 19 residues. For the CDR3, the DNA is TGTGCCAGCATCGTCCCGGGACTAGCGGGGGAGAATAATTCCTACGAGCAGTACTTC. This encodes CASIVPGLAGENNSYEQYF.

This chain joins TRBV11-2 and TRBJ2-3; no clear D. This CDR3 has 18 residues. Looked up from germline, CDR1 is SGHAT and CDR2 is FQNNGV. V was cut by 1 base and J by 3 bases, with 20 bases left in between. The CDR3 region has the DNA TGTGCCAGCAGCTTAGCTCCTAGGTATCTAGAAACGACAGATACGCAGTATTTT. Its protein is CASSLAPRYLETTDTQYF.

The rearrangement joins TRBV5-1 to TRBJ2-6; 7 bases are a match to TRBD1. Germline loops: CDR1 SGHRS, CDR2 YFSETQ. This CDR3 spans 14 amino acids. J lost 2 bases, V lost 5 bases, and 1 base had no gene match. CDR3 bases: TGCGCCAGCAGACAGGGGACTGGGGCCAACGTCCTGACTTTC. It translates to CASRQGTGANVLTF.

J is TRBJ1-3 and V is TRBV2, with D possibly matching TRBD1 (5 bases). The V gene lost 5 bases and the J gene lost 4 bases, with 21 bases spanning the gap. Looked up from germline, CDR1 is SNHLY and CDR2 is FYNNEI. The CDR3 has 17 residues. The CDR3 sequence: CASSLAQGDRVGNTIYF. The CDR3 bases are TGTGCCAGCAGTCTAGCCCAGGGAGATAGAGTCGGAAACACCATATATTTT.